This TCR beta chain was recovered during a study of shared clonotypes between healthy human individuals. Findings and limits, study-wide: With four donors compared, about 5% of naive CD4 clonotypes were shared.

The run depth of the assay was deep. Sorted-subset replicate PCRs used about 0.2 ug DNA, tens of thousands of T cell genomes. Assay: immunoSEQ multiplex PCR; the TCRdb copy retains only in-frame clones and omits some. The table has a few million clones, roughly 93% seen once. The CDR3 is 13 residues long. CDR1 and CDR2 (germline): GTSNPN, SVGIG (reference sequence). V lost 0 bases to trimming and J lost 3 bases, with 8 bases between them. Remarks on this clone: Its antigen remains unidentified.

The sequence was collected from a man between 18 and 35 years old in good health. Some clones in this sample may be carry-over from other donors' samples. This chain links TRBV30 with TRBJ1-2; D is unclear. Specimen: naive CD4+ T cells from PBMCs. Noted subset: CD45RA+ positively selected. The CDR3 region is CAWSVSADYGYTF. The CDR3 DNA sequence: TGTGCCTGGAGTGTATCTGCGGACTATGGCTACACCTTC.